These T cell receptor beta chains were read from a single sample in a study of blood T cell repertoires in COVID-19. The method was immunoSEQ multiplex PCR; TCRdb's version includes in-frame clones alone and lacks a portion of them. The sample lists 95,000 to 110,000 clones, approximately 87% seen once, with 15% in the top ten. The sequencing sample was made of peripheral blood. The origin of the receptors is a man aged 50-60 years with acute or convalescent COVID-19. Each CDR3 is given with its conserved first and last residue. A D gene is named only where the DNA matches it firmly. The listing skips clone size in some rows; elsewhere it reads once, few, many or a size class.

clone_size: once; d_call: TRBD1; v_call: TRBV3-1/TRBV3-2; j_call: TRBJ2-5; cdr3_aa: CASSPGQPLGAQYF; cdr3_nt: TGTGCCAGCAGCCCGGGACAGCCCTTAGGGGCCCAGTACTTC
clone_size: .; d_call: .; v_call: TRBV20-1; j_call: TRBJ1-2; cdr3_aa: CSASSRGITNYGYTF; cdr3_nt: TGCAGTGCTAGTAGCAGAGGAATTACTAACTATGGCTACACCTTC
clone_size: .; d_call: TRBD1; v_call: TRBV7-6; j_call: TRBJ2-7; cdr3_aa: CASSSSRDREEQYF; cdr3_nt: TGTGCCAGCAGCTCGTCCCGGGACAGGGAGGAGCAGTACTTC
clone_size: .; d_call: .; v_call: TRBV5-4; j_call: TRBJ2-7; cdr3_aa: CASSFPSSYEQYF; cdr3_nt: TGTGCCAGCAGCTTCCCGAGCTCCTACGAGCAGTACTTC
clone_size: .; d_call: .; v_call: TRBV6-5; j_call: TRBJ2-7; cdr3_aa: CASRTQDYEQYF; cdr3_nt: TGTGCCAGCAGAACACAGGACTACGAGCAGTACTTC
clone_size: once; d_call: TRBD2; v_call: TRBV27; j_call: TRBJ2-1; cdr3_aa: CASSSGSGTLNQFF; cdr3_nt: TGTGCCAGCAGTTCGGGTAGCGGGACCCTTAACCAGTTCTTC
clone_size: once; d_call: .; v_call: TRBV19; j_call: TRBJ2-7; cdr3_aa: CASSIGWQGGSYEQYF; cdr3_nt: TGTGCCAGTAGTATAGGCTGGCAGGGTGGTTCCTACGAGCAGTACTTC
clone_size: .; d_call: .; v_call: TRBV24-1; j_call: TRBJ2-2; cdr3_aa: CATSDFREDTGELFF; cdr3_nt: TGTGCCACCAGTGACTTCAGGGAGGACACCGGGGAGCTGTTTTTT
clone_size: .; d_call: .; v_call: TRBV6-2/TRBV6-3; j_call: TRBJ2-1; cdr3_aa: CASSYGDNEQFF; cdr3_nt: TGTGCCAGCAGTTACGGAGACAATGAGCAGTTCTTC
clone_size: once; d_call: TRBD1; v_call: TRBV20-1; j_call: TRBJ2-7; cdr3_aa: CSASQGARSSYEQYF; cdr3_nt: TGCAGTGCTAGTCAGGGGGCCAGGAGCTCCTACGAGCAGTACTTC
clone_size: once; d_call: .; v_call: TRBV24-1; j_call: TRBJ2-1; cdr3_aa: CATGKDTRSSYNEQFF; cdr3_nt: TGTGCCACCGGAAAGGACACAAGAAGCTCCTACAATGAGCAGTTCTTC
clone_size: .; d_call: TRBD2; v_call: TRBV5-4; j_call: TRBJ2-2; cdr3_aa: CASSSQRERNTGELFF; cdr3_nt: TGTGCCAGCAGCTCCCAGCGGGAGCGGAACACCGGGGAGCTGTTTTTT
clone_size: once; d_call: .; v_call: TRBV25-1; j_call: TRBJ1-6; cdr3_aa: CASSGAYNSPLHF; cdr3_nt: TGTGCCAGCAGTGGGGCTTATAATTCACCCCTCCACTTT
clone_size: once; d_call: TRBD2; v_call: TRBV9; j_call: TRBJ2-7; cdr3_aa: CASSVGGLAAVTKQYF; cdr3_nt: TGTGCCAGCAGCGTAGGAGGACTAGCCGCCGTTACGAAGCAGTACTTC
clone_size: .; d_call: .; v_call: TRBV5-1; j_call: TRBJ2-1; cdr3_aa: CASSLDRDGEQFF; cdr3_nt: TGCGCCAGCAGCTTGGACAGGGACGGGGAGCAGTTCTTC
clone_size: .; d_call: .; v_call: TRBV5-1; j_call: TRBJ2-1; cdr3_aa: CASSLVTGLRDNNEQFF; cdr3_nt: TGCGCCAGCAGCTTGGTAACAGGACTAAGGGATAACAATGAGCAGTTCTTC
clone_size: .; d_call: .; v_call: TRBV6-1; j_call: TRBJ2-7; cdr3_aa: CASSDGSYEQYF; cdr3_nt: TGTGCCAGCAGTGACGGGAGTTACGAGCAGTACTTC
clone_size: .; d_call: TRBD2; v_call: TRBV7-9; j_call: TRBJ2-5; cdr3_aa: CASSLAGGQETQYF; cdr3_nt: TGTGCCAGCAGCTTAGCGGGGGGGCAAGAGACCCAGTACTTC
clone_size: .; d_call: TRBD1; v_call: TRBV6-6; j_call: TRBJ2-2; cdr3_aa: CASSPPTTGGNTGELFF; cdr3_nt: TGTGCCAGCAGTCCGCCCACGACAGGGGGCAACACCGGGGAGCTGTTTTTT
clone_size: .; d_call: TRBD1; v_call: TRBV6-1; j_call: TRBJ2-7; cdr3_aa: CASSEPGQGGYEQYF; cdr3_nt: TGTGCCAGCAGTGAACCGGGACAGGGGGGCTACGAGCAGTACTTC
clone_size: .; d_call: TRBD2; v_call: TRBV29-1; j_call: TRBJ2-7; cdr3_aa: CSVVRGSYEQYF; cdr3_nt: TGCAGCGTTGTGCGGGGGTCCTACGAGCAGTACTTC
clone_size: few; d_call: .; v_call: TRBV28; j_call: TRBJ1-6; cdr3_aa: CASSLLAAGVDSPLHF; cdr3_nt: TGTGCCAGCAGTTTATTGGCGGCAGGGGTAGATTCACCCCTCCACTTT
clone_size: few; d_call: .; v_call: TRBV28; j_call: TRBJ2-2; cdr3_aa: CASSLQSLGGGELFF; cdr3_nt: TGTGCCAGCAGTTTACAGTCCCTGGGGGGCGGGGAGCTGTTTTTT
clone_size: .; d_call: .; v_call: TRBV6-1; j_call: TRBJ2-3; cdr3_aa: CASSERRGPWTQYF; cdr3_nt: TGTGCCAGCAGTGAGCGGCGCGGGCCCTGGACGCAGTATTTT
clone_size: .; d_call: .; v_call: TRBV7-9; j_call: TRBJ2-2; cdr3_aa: CASSRADGRVYTGELFF; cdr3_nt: TGTGCCAGCAGCAGAGCCGATGGTCGGGTCTACACCGGGGAGCTGTTTTTT
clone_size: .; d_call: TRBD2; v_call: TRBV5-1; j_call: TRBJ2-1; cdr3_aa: CASSLTQAGGPRNEQFF; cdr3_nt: TGCGCCAGCAGCTTGACCCAGGCGGGAGGGCCGCGGAATGAGCAGTTCTTC
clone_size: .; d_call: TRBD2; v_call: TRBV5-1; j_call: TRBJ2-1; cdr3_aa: CASSLRAGGTYNEQFF; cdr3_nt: TGCGCCAGCAGCTTGAGGGCGGGAGGCACCTACAATGAGCAGTTCTTC
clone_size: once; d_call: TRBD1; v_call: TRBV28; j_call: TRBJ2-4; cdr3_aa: CASSSSGTGLAKNIQYF; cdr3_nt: TGTGCCAGCAGCTCTTCCGGGACAGGGTTAGCCAAAAACATTCAGTACTTC
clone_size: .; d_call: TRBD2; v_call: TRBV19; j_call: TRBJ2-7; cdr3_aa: CASSSGRKGEQYF; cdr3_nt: TGTGCCAGTAGTAGCGGGAGGAAAGGCGAGCAGTACTTC
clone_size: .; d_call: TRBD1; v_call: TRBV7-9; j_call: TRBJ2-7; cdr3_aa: CASSSGQVLLYEQYF; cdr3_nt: TGTGCCAGCAGCTCAGGACAGGTCCTCCTCTACGAGCAGTACTTC
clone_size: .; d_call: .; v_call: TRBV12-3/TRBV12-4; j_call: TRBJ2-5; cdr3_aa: CASTSTVETQYF; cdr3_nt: TGTGCCAGCACCTCGACTGTGGAGACCCAGTACTTC
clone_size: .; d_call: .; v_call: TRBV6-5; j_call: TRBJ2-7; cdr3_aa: CASSTRGTYEQYF; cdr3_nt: TGTGCCAGCAGCACACGGGGGACCTACGAGCAGTACTTC
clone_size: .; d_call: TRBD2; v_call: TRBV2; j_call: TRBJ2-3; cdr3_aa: CASGKPGLVFIDTQYF; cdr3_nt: TGTGCCAGCGGGAAACCGGGACTAGTCTTCATAGATACGCAGTATTTT
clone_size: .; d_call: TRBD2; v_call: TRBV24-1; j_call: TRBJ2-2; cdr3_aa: CATSARQTSGTSGELFF; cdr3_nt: TGTGCCACCAGTGCCCGACAGACTAGCGGGACGAGCGGGGAGCTGTTTTTT
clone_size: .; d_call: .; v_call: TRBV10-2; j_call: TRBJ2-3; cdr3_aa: CASRDKHTDTQYF; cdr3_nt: TGCGCCAGCCGGGACAAGCACACAGATACGCAGTATTTT
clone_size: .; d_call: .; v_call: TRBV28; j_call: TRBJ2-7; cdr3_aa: CASSLTFYEQYF; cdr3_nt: TGTGCCAGCAGTTTGACTTTCTACGAGCAGTACTTC
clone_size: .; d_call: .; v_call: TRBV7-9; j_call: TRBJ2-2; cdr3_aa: CASSLEWGPGELFF; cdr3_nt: TGTGCCAGCAGCTTAGAATGGGGGCCCGGGGAGCTGTTTTTT
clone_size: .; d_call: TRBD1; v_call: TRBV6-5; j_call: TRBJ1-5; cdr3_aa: CASSQLQGRAPQHF; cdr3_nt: TGTGCCAGCAGTCAACTACAGGGGCGAGCCCCCCAGCATTTT
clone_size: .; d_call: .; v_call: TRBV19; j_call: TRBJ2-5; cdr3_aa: CASSIDSQETQYF; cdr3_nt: TGTGCCAGTAGTATTGACAGTCAAGAGACCCAGTACTTC
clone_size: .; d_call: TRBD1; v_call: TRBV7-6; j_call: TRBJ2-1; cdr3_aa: CASSLNAPTGGTGNEQFF; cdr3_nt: TGTGCCAGCAGCTTAAATGCCCCCACAGGGGGCACTGGCAATGAGCAGTTCTTC
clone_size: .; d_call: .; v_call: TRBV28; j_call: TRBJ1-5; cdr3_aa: CASSREQGSNQPQHF; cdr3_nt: TGTGCCAGCAGCCGGGAGCAGGGCAGCAATCAGCCCCAGCATTTT
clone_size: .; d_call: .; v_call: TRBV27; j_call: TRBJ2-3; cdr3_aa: CASRRTGADTQYF; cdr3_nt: TGTGCCAGCAGGAGAACGGGGGCAGATACGCAGTATTTT
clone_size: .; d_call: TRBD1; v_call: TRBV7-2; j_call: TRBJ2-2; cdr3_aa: CASSLARDRGTGELFF; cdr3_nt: TGTGCCAGCAGCTTAGCTAGGGACAGGGGTACCGGGGAGCTGTTTTTT
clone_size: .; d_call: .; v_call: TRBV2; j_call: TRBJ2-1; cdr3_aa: CASSDAGLYNEQFF; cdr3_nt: TGTGCCAGCAGTGACGCAGGGCTATACAATGAGCAGTTCTTC
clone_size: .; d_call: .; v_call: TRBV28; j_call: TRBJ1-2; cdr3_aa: CASSFLRGYGYTF; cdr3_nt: TGTGCCAGCAGTTTTTTGAGAGGGTATGGCTACACCTTC
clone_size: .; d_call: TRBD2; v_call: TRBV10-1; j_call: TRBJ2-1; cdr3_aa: CASSGAGVLNEQFF; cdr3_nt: TGCGCCAGCAGTGGGGCGGGAGTTCTGAATGAGCAGTTCTTC
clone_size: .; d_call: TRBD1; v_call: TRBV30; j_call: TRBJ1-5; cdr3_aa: CAWATGENQPQHF; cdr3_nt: TGTGCCTGGGCGACAGGGGAGAATCAGCCCCAGCATTTT
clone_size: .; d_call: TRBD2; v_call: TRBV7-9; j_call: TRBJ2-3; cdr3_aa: CASSLAGGSEDTQYF; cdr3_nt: TGTGCCAGCAGCTTAGCGGGAGGGTCGGAAGATACGCAGTATTTT
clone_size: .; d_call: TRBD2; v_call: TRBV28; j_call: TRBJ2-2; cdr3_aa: CASSHGTTTGELFF; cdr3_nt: TGTGCCAGCAGCCACGGGACTACTACCGGGGAGCTGTTTTTT
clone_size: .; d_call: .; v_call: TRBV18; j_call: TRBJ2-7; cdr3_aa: CASSPPGRGRGYEQYF; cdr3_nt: TGTGCCAGCTCACCACCCGGCAGGGGAAGAGGCTACGAGCAGTACTTC
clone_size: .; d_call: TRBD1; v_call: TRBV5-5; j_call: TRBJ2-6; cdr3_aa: CASSLGTGNSGANVLTF; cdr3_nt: TGTGCCAGCAGCTTAGGGACAGGCAACTCTGGGGCCAACGTCCTGACTTTC
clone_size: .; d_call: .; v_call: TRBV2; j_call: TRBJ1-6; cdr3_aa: CASSLYQDSPLHF; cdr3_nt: TGTGCCAGCAGTCTTTATCAGGATTCACCCCTCCACTTT
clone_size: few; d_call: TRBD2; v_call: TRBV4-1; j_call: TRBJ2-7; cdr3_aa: CASSPGGGRSYEQYF; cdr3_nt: TGCGCCAGCAGCCCGGGCGGCGGGAGGTCCTACGAGCAGTACTTC
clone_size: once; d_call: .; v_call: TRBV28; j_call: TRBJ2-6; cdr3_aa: CAIRAGGVANVLTF; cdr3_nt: TGTGCCATTAGGGCTGGAGGAGTGGCCAACGTCCTGACTTTC
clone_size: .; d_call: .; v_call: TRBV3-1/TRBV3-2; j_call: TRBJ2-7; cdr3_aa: CASSQGLGAGSYEQYF; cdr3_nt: TGTGCCAGCAGCCAAGGTCTGGGGGCGGGCTCCTACGAGCAGTACTTC